One sample yielded the 28 T cell receptor beta chains listed below, sequenced in a study of T cell responses to AZD1222 COVID-19 vaccine (dated by TCRdb to the early 2020s). Receptor libraries were prepared by the immunoSEQ multiplex PCR assay. The source is immuneACCESS, and TCRdb retained only in-frame sequences with V and J called. Part of the clones is not carried over; for the studies checked, unresolved V genes explain less than half of this, and the remainder is unexplained. This sample comprises about 100,000 clones, about 85% of them detected only once. The ten largest account for 3.5% to 4.5% of the sample. The meaning of the sample's time point label: baseline before first vaccination. The sequences come from peripheral blood, collected on day 0 of AZD1222 vaccination. These receptor sequences come from an adult in good health.

The chain combines TRBV3-1 (or the pseudogene TRBV3-2) with TRBJ1-2; maybe TRBD1 (6 bases). V lost 0 bases to trimming and J lost 8 bases, with 16 bases between them. CDR3 length: 15 residues. Per the germline V gene, CDR1 is LGHDT and CDR2 is YNNKEL (reference sequence). The CDR3 protein is CASSQEGGGAEGYTF. The CDR3 nucleotides are TGTGCCAGCAGCCAAGAGGGCGGGGGCGCGGAAGGCTACACCTTC.

As DNA, the CDR3 is TGCAGCGCCAGAACGTCAGAGGCGACCCAGTACTTC. Its protein product is CSARTSEATQYF. V usage is TRBV29-1 and J usage is TRBJ2-5; the D is unclear. CDR3 length: 12 residues. V was clipped by 7 bases and J by 7 bases, with 16 bases between them. Germline V gives CDR1 SQVTM, CDR2 ANQGSEA.

This rearrangement joins TRBV14 to TRBJ2-3; TRBD2 aligns across 10 bases. This CDR3 contains 19 residues. Germline lookup yields CDR1 SGHDN and CDR2 FVKESK. J was trimmed by 5 bases and V by 0 bases; bases with no gene match: 14. CDR3 in amino acids: CASSQEASGGAVWIDTQYF. DNA for the CDR3: TGTGCCAGCAGCCAAGAGGCGAGCGGGGGGGCCGTTTGGATAGATACGCAGTATTTT.

This clone was found a few times. The rearrangement links TRBV11-2 to TRBJ2-2, with unresolved D. With 5 bases removed from V and 4 bases from J, the gap between germline ends came to 11 bases. The CDR3 loop spans 14 amino acids. Germline values: CDR1 SGHAT, CDR2 FQNNGV. CDR3 DNA sequence: TGTGCCAGCAGCGAGAGCCTAGTCACCGGGGAGCTGTTTTTT. Its protein is CASSESLVTGELFF.

This chain uses TRBV2 with TRBJ1-2; 7 bases agree with TRBD1. Germline loops: CDR1 SNHLY, CDR2 FYNNEI. The CDR3 loop spans 15 amino acids. V lost 1 base, J lost 4 bases, and 6 bases stayed unmatched. CDR3 loop: CASSEEGQRIYGYTF. CDR3 in DNA: TGTGCCAGCAGTGAAGAGGGACAGAGGATCTATGGCTACACCTTC.

The J gene is TRBJ2-3, the V gene TRBV4-3, with a weak D call TRBD2 (5 bases). Looked up from germline, CDR1 is LGHNA and CDR2 is YSLEER. V lost 5 bases and J 0 bases, leaving 12 bases between the germline ends. The CDR3 contains 15 residues. This CDR3 is CASSLDWASTDTQYF. DNA of the CDR3: TGCGCCAGCAGCTTGGACTGGGCTAGCACAGATACGCAGTATTTT.

This sequence joins TRBV12-3 or TRBV12-4 and TRBJ1-1, with D perhaps TRBD1 (5 bases). The CDR3 extends over 13 amino acids. The ends were cut back, 3 bases at V and 5 bases at J, with 10 bases in the middle. The CDR3 nucleotides are TGTGCCAGCAGTTTGGGGGGTGGGACTGAAGCTTTCTTT. Protein sequence: CASSLGGGTEAFF.

The chain joins TRBV7-9 to TRBJ2-1; the D gene is possibly TRBD2 (5 bases). CDR1 is SEHNR and CDR2 is FQNEAQ in the germline V gene (reference sequence). V dropped 3 bases and J dropped 1 base, with 7 bases sitting between them. This CDR3 is 14 amino acids long. This CDR3 is CASSLGGSYNEQFF. As DNA, the CDR3 is TGTGCCAGCAGCTTGGGCGGGTCCTACAATGAGCAGTTCTTC.

The CDR3 region has the DNA TGTGCCAGCAGTTCCAGCGGGGGTAGGGCCGAGCAGTACTTC. It is translated as CASSSSGGRAEQYF. This sequence joins TRBV27 and TRBJ2-7; TRBD2 matches at 8 bases. V lost 4 bases and J lost 6; bases outside the gene matches: 8. Germline V gene lookup returns CDR1 MNHEY and CDR2 SMNVEV (reference sequence). CDR3 length equals 14 residues.

J is TRBJ1-5 and V is TRBV5-5, with TRBD1 matching over 7 bases. The CDR3 covers 16 residues. CDR1 and CDR2 from the germline V gene are SGHKS and YYEKEE (reference sequence). The V and J ends lost 2 bases and 2 bases, in that order; junction bases with no gene match: 7. In nucleotides, the CDR3 is TGTGCCAGCAGCTTCATTTTCGGACAGGGCAATCAGCCCCAGCATTTT. Translating gives CASSFIFGQGNQPQHF.

The chain uses TRBV30 and TRBJ2-2; no definite D call. This CDR3 has 15 amino acids. The V and J ends lost 0 bases and 4 bases respectively, with 12 bases between them. CDR1 is GTSNPN and CDR2 is SVGIG in the germline V gene (reference sequence). The CDR3 sequence: CAWSVTMTGTGELFF. In DNA, the CDR3 is TGTGCCTGGAGTGTCACGATGACGGGCACCGGGGAGCTGTTTTTT.

V is TRBV7-6 and J is TRBJ2-7, with D perhaps TRBD1 (5 bases). The CDR3 is made up of 14 amino acids. Looked up from germline, CDR1 is SGHVS and CDR2 is FNYEAQ. V dropped 5 bases and J dropped 6 bases, with 17 bases sitting between them. CDR3 residues: CASSREAFQGEQYF. The CDR3 DNA sequence: TGTGCCAGCAGCCGAGAGGCATTCCAGGGCGAGCAGTACTTC.

CDR3 DNA sequence: TGTGCCAGCAGCTTACCAGTCGGCGACTATGGCTACACCTTC. This sequence encodes CASSLPVGDYGYTF. The V gene is TRBV5-4, the J gene TRBJ1-2, with D unclear. Germline CDR1 SGHNT, CDR2 YYREEE (reference sequence). The CDR3 is made up of 14 amino acids. Trimming left V 2 bases short and J 3 bases short, with 11 bases between.

The rearrangement links TRBV7-6 to TRBJ2-1; 8 bases are a match to TRBD2. Germline V gene lookup returns CDR1 SGHVS and CDR2 FNYEAQ. Trimming took 5 bases from V and 4 from J; bases not matched to a gene: 7. This CDR3 is 15 amino acids long. The CDR3 DNA is TGTGCCAGCAGCCAGAGGCGGGAGGTGTACAATGAGCAGTTCTTC. It is translated as CASSQRREVYNEQFF.

The V and J genes are TRBV6-5 and TRBJ1-1, with TRBD1 matching 8 bases. The CDR3 runs 15 residues. The J segment lost 5 bases and the V segment lost 6 bases, leaving 11 bases of the junction unmatched. CDR1 MNHEY and CDR2 SVGAGI come from the germline V gene. CDR3 protein: CASRMGYRDRTEAFF. The CDR3, as DNA: TGTGCCAGCAGGATGGGTTACCGGGACAGGACTGAAGCTTTCTTT.

The rearrangement joins TRBV12-3 or TRBV12-4 to TRBJ1-2; TRBD1 is a possible D gene (6 bases). The CDR3 runs 13 residues. V gave up 3 bases and J gave up 4 bases, with 9 bases separating them. The CDR3 region has the DNA TGTGCCAGCAGTTTTCCAGGGGCCTATGGCTACACCTTC. Its translation: CASSFPGAYGYTF.

The V and J genes are TRBV5-1 and TRBJ1-1; D is unresolved. The V end was cut by 3 bases, the J end by 1 base, with 10 bases between. Per germline, CDR1 SGHRS and CDR2 YFSETQ. There are 14 residues in the CDR3. CDR3: CASSWAVQNTEAFF. The CDR3 DNA reads TGCGCCAGCAGCTGGGCGGTGCAGAACACTGAAGCTTTCTTT.

The rearrangement links TRBV5-1 to TRBJ1-1; 8 bases match TRBD1. The J segment lost 2 bases and the V segment lost 4 bases, leaving 4 bases of the junction unmatched. Germline loops: CDR1 SGHRS, CDR2 YFSETQ. The CDR3 extends over 14 amino acids. CDR3 amino acids: CASSPTGANTEAFF. The CDR3 DNA follows: TGCGCCAGCAGCCCGACAGGGGCTAACACTGAAGCTTTCTTT.

Remarks on this clone: In the same sample, other DNA sequences code for this CDR3. The V gene is TRBV19, the J gene TRBJ1-5; a weak D match, TRBD1 (6 bases). The germline CDR1 and CDR2 sequences are LNHDA and SQIVND (reference sequence). This CDR3 has 13 amino acids. The V and J ends lost 5 bases and 4 bases respectively, with 9 bases between them. CDR3 coding DNA: TGTGCCAGTAGTCAACAGGGTAATCAGCCCCAGCATTTT. This encodes CASSQQGNQPQHF. Full variable domain (rest looked up from reference TRBV19 and TRBJ1-5): DGGITQSPKYLFRKEGQNVTLSCEQNLNHDAMYWYRQDPGQGLRLIYYSQIVNDFQKGDIAEGYSVSREKKESFPLTVTSAQKNPTAFYLCASSQQGNQPQHFGDGTRLSIL.

This rearrangement joins TRBV30 to TRBJ1-2, with a tentative D call TRBD1 (6 bases). The length of the CDR3 is 14 residues. Germline V gives CDR1 GTSNPN, CDR2 SVGIG (reference sequence). V gave up 0 bases and J gave up 3 bases, with 11 bases separating them. The CDR3 reads CAWSVPDSYYGYTF. For the CDR3, the DNA is TGTGCCTGGAGTGTACCGGACAGCTACTATGGCTACACCTTC. Looking up the rest from reference TRBV30 and TRBJ1-2 gives the full variable domain: SQTIHQWPATLVQPVGSPLSLECTVEGTSNPNLYWYRQAAGRGLQLLFYSVGIGQISSEVPQNLSASRPQDRQFILSSKKLLLSDSGFYLCAWSVPDSYYGYTFGSGTRLTVV.

V usage is TRBV5-1 and J usage is TRBJ1-4, with D unclear. Trimming stripped 1 base from V and 4 bases from J, with 11 bases between. The CDR3 contains 15 residues. Germline assignment: CDR1 SGHRS and CDR2 YFSETQ. The CDR3 sequence: CASSLYPRDNEKLFF. Written as DNA, the CDR3 is TGCGCCAGCAGCTTGTACCCACGGGATAATGAAAAACTGTTTTTT. The entire variable domain, with the rest obtained from reference TRBV5-1 and TRBJ1-4, is as follows: KAGVTQTPRYLIKTRGQQVTLSCSPISGHRSVSWYQQTPGQGLQFLFEYFSETQRNKGNFPGRFSGRQFSNSRSEMNVSTLELGDSALYLCASSLYPRDNEKLFFGSGTQLSVL.

The CDR3 protein is CASSSKVGTGYNEQFF. The CDR3 DNA reads TGTGCCAGCAGTTCGAAGGTCGGGACAGGGTACAATGAGCAGTTCTTC. The chain combines TRBV7-2 with TRBJ2-1; 9 nucleotides agree with TRBD1. In germline, CDR1 is SGHTA, CDR2 FQGNSA. CDR3 size: 16 residues. V was clipped by 6 bases and J by 4 bases; unmatched bases: 10.

This clone was recorded a few times. This chain connects TRBV4-3 to TRBJ2-7, with 7 bases that match TRBD1. Unmatched junction bases numbered 8, after V lost 3 bases and J lost 6 bases. CDR1 LGHNA and CDR2 YSLEER come from the germline V gene. The CDR3 runs to 14 residues. The CDR3 is CASSHRQGSGEQYF. The CDR3 region has the DNA TGCGCCAGCAGCCACCGACAGGGTTCAGGCGAGCAGTACTTC.

The chain has TRBV7-9 and TRBJ2-6; no definite D call. V was clipped by 1 base and J by 1 base, with 5 bases between them. Germline V gene lookup returns CDR1 SEHNR and CDR2 FQNEAQ (reference sequence). The CDR3 spans 15 residues. CDR3: CASSLGQSGANVLTF. CDR3 nucleotides: TGTGCCAGCAGCTTAGGTCAATCTGGGGCCAACGTCCTGACTTTC.

The chain combines TRBV6-5 with TRBJ1-2, with 7 bases matching TRBD1. This CDR3 has 12 amino acids. Germline V CDR1 and CDR2: MNHEY, SVGAGI. J gave up 5 bases and V 10 bases, and 7 bases lay outside the gene matches. CDR3 bases: TGTGCCACCCGCGGGACAGTTTATGGCTACACCTTC. Protein sequence: CATRGTVYGYTF.

V is TRBV19 and J is TRBJ2-7, with D possibly being TRBD1 (6 bases). Germline CDR1 is LNHDA and CDR2 is SQIVND (reference sequence). The CDR3 contains 15 residues. V was clipped by 5 bases and J by 0 bases, with 14 bases between them. The CDR3 sequence is CASSAQGSYSYEQYF. CDR3 DNA: TGTGCCAGTAGTGCCCAGGGGTCCTACTCCTACGAGCAGTACTTC.

This chain joins TRBV7-9 and TRBJ2-5, with D unresolved. From germline, CDR1 is SEHNR and CDR2 FQNEAQ (reference sequence). The CDR3 extends over 13 amino acids. Trimming removed 1 base from V and 5 bases from J, with 8 bases in between. In DNA, the CDR3 is TGTGCCAGCAGCTTAGACACCCGGGAGACCCAGTACTTC. Amino acids: CASSLDTRETQYF.

This chain links TRBV14 with TRBJ2-3; D remains unclear. Germline V gene lookup returns CDR1 SGHDN and CDR2 FVKESK. Trimming cost V 1 base and J 6 bases, with 5 bases left between them. This CDR3 comprises 12 residues. CDR3 sequence (DNA): TGTGCCAGCAGCCAAGTTTCTGATACGCAGTATTTT. Protein product: CASSQVSDTQYF.